The clone carrying this TCR beta chain was recorded a few times. What it binds is unknown. Only in-frame clones appear in the TCRdb table, and some are missing; sequencing was by immunoSEQ multiplex PCR. In the table there are 90,000 to 150,000 clones, about 83% of which are singletons. The data were obtained in a study of cytomegalovirus exposure and HLA in healthy donors. Findings and caveats of the study: Rare sequences made up most TCRs, while some public TCRs were found in many donors. The study flagged approximately 180 TCR beta chains as cytomegalovirus-associated.

V was shortened by 0 bases and J by 2 bases, with 9 bases between the two germline ends. CDR1 SGDLS and CDR2 YYNGEE come from the germline V gene. There are 14 residues in the CDR3. The chain joins TRBV9 to TRBJ2-7; tentative D call: TRBD2 (6 bases). This clonotype was obtained from a woman aged 25-40 years in good health and CMV-seronegative. The sequenced sample was PBMCs. Here the CDR3 DNA reads TGTGCCAGCAGCGTAGCGGGGGACCCCTACGAGCAGTACTTC. As protein: CASSVAGDPYEQYF.